These T cell receptor beta chains were read from a single sample in a study of Graves' ophthalmopathy and Graves' hyperthyroidism. TCRdb reprocessed the multiplex PCR reads with MiXCR, giving one entry per CDR3 protein. The sample includes around 1,000,000 distinct CDR3 sequences, 35% to 40% of them seen just once. Sequencing input: peripheral blood or thyroid tissue (not recorded which). The receptors were sampled from an adult man with Graves' hyperthyroidism. Both conserved end residues are part of each CDR3. D genes are given only for firm matches. The size field is filled for only some rows; it gives once, few, many or a size class.

NA | TRBJ2-2 | NA | TRBV12-3/TRBV12-4 | TGTGCCAGCATCTTAAGACCTAACACCGGGGAGCTGTTTTTT | CASILRPNTGELFF
NA | TRBJ2-2 | NA | TRBV4-3 | TGCGCCAGCAGCCAAGATTCAGGGAAGAACACCGGGGAGCTGTTTTTT | CASSQDSGKNTGELFF
NA | TRBJ2-7 | NA | TRBV7-8 | TGTGCCAGCAGCTTACGTTTTGGGACAACCACCTACGAGCAGTACTTC | CASSLRFGTTTYEQYF
NA | TRBJ2-5 | TRBD2 | TRBV5-1 | TGCGCCAGCAGCCCGGGACTAGCGGGATCGGGCACCCAGTACTTC | CASSPGLAGSGTQYF
few | TRBJ2-7 | TRBD2 | TRBV7-9 | TGTGCCAGCAGCGGTAGCGGGAGCTTCTACGAGCAGTACTTC | CASSGSGSFYEQYF
NA | TRBJ2-7 | TRBD1 | TRBV6-5 | TGTGCCAGCAGTTACTCCGGGACAGTGTACTTC | CASSYSGTVYF
NA | TRBJ2-7 | NA | TRBV6-2/TRBV6-3 | TGTGCCAGCAGTTATTCCACGCTCGAGCAGTACTTC | CASSYSTLEQYF
many | TRBJ2-5 | NA | TRBV5-1 | TGCGCCAGCAGCTTGGAAAACCAAGAGACCCAGTACTTC | CASSLENQETQYF
NA | TRBJ2-7 | NA | TRBV7-2 | TGTGCCAGCAGCCAGGGGTTTGGCGCCCGGCACAGCGAGCAGTACTTC | CASSQGFGARHSEQYF
NA | TRBJ1-2 | NA | TRBV28 | TGTGCCAGCTTAACAGGAAACTATGGCTACACCTTC | CASLTGNYGYTF
many | TRBJ1-1 | NA | TRBV29-1 | TGCAGCGTTTCGCGAGGATCGAACACTGAAGCTTTCTTT | CSVSRGSNTEAFF
NA | TRBJ2-2 | NA | TRBV7-9 | TGTGCCAGCAGCCAAGGGTCGGGGGGCTCCGGGGAGCTGTTTTTT | CASSQGSGGSGELFF
many | TRBJ2-7 | TRBD2 | TRBV7-9 | TGTGCCAGCAGCCCACCCGAGGGACTAGCGGGACGCGAGCAGTACTTC | CASSPPEGLAGREQYF
NA | TRBJ2-7 | NA | TRBV9 | TGTGCCAGCAGAGTGGGGTTTTCAGGCGAGCAGTACTTC | CASRVGFSGEQYF
few | TRBJ1-6 | TRBD1 | TRBV9 | TGTGCCAGCAGCGTAGCTTCTCCTGCACCGGACAGGAACGACTATAATTCACCCCTCCACTTT | CASSVASPAPDRNDYNSPLHF
NA | TRBJ1-1 | NA | TRBV6-5 | TGTGCCAGCAGTTACCCCTGGGGAGAAGCTTTCTTT | CASSYPWGEAFF
many | TRBJ1-1 | TRBD1 | TRBV4-3 | TGCGCCAGCAGCCATGTACAGGGGGGCACTGAAGCTTTCTTT | CASSHVQGGTEAFF